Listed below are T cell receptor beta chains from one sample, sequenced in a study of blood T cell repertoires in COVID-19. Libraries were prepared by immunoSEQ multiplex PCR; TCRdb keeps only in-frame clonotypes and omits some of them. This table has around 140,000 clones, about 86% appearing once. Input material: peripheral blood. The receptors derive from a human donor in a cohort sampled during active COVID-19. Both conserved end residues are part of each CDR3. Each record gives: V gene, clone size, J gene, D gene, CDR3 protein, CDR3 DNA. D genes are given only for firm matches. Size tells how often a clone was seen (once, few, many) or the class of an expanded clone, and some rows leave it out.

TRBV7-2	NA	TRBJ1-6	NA	CASSLLSSPLHF	TGTGCCAGCAGCTTATTGAGTTCACCCCTCCACTTT
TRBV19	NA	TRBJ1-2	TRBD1	CASSTGGFSPVGYTF	TGTGCCAGTAGTACAGGGGGCTTTTCCCCTGTGGGCTACACCTTC
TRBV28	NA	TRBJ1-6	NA	CASQTSNSPLHF	TGTGCCAGCCAGACTAGTAATTCACCCCTCCACTTT
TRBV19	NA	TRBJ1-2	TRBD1	CASRTGGVFALNYGYTF	TGTGCCAGTAGGACAGGGGGCGTATTCGCCTTAAACTATGGCTACACCTTC
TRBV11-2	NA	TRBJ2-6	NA	CASSQGTGANVLTF	TGTGCCAGCAGTCAGGGGACCGGGGCCAACGTCCTGACTTTC
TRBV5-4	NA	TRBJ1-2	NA	CASSAGPGAYYGYTF	TGTGCCAGCAGCGCCGGCCCAGGGGCATATTATGGCTACACCTTC
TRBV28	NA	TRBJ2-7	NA	CASSLLAGLAYYEQYF	TGTGCCAGCAGTTTATTGGCGGGATTGGCCTACTACGAGCAGTACTTC
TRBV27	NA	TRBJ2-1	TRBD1	CATHVGTGIYNEQFF	TGTGCCACCCACGTGGGGACAGGAATATACAATGAGCAGTTCTTC
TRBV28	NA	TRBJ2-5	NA	CASSTPEWAKETQYF	TGTGCCAGCAGTACCCCCGAGTGGGCAAAGGAGACCCAGTACTTC
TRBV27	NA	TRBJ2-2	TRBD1	CASRIGTGLNTGELFF	TGTGCCAGCAGAATAGGGACAGGGCTTAACACCGGGGAGCTGTTTTTT
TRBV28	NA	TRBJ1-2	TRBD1	CASSEDRVVYGYTF	TGTGCCAGCAGTGAGGACAGGGTCGTCTATGGCTACACCTTC
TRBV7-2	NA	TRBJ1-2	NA	CASSLRGLPPNYGYTF	TGTGCCAGCAGCTTAAGGGGACTTCCTCCTAACTATGGCTACACCTTC
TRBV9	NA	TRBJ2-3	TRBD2	CASATASGITDTQYF	TGTGCCAGCGCGACGGCTAGCGGAATCACAGATACGCAGTATTTT
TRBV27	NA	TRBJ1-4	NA	CASSGVATNEKLFF	TGTGCCAGCAGCGGGGTGGCAACTAATGAAAAACTGTTTTTT
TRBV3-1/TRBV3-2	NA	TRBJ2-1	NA	CASSQDLEYGYNEQFF	TGTGCCAGCAGCCAAGATTTGGAGTACGGGTACAATGAGCAGTTCTTC
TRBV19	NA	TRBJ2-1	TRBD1	CASSTRGDRAYNEQFF	TGTGCCAGTAGTACCCGCGGGGACAGGGCGTACAATGAGCAGTTCTTC
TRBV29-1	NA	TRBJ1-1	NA	CSVVRDFTEAFF	TGCAGCGTCGTCAGGGATTTCACTGAAGCTTTCTTT
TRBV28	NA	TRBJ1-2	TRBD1	CASRTRDRGRGGGNYGYTF	TGTGCCAGCAGGACAAGGGACAGGGGGCGCGGGGGAGGTAACTATGGCTACACCTTC
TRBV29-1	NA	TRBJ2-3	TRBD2	CSVEDVTGGTDTQYF	TGCAGCGTTGAAGACGTGACGGGAGGGACAGATACGCAGTATTTT
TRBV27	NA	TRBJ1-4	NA	CASSLSARQGSATNEKLFF	TGTGCCAGCAGTTTATCCGCCCGGCAGGGATCGGCAACTAATGAAAAACTGTTTTTT
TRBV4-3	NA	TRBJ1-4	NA	CASSQDPPDSNEKLFF	TGCGCCAGCAGCCAAGATCCCCCGGACAGTAATGAAAAACTGTTTTTT
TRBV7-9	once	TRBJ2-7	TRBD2	CASSLGGTIYEQYF	TGTGCCAGCAGCTTAGGCGGGACTATCTACGAGCAGTACTTC
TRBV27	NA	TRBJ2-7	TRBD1	CASSSWGTGLYEQYF	TGTGCCAGCAGTTCTTGGGGGACAGGGCTCTACGAGCAGTACTTC
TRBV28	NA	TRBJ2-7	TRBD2	CASTLAGGSYEQYF	TGTGCCAGCACGCTAGCGGGAGGGTCCTACGAGCAGTACTTC
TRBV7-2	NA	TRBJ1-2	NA	CASSSNRGLQGTF	TGTGCCAGCAGCTCGAATAGGGGCCTTCAGGGCACCTTC
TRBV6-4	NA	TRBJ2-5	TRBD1	CASSDDIGDRGETQYF	TGTGCCAGCAGTGACGATATCGGGGACAGGGGTGAGACCCAGTACTTC
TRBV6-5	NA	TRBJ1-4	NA	CASSYWGEEKLFF	TGTGCCAGCAGTTACTGGGGGGAAGAAAAACTGTTTTTT
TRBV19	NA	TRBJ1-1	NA	CASTPAGVITEAFF	TGTGCCAGTACCCCCGCAGGGGTGATCACTGAAGCTTTCTTT
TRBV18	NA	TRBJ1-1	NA	CASSPSLDRLAFF	TGTGCCAGCTCACCCTCCCTAGACCGATTAGCTTTCTTT
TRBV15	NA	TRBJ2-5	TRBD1	CATSNSLQGSQETQYF	TGTGCCACCAGCAACTCCCTACAGGGGAGCCAAGAGACCCAGTACTTC
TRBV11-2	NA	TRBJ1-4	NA	CASSLSLNEKLFF	TGTGCCAGCAGCTTAAGTCTAAATGAAAAACTGTTTTTT
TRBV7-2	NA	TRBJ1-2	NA	CASSLGWAYGYTF	TGTGCCAGCAGCTTAGGGTGGGCGTATGGCTACACCTTC
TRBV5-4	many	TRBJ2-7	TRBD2	CASSLGGTSGIGEQYF	TGTGCCAGCAGCTTGGGAGGGACTAGCGGGATCGGCGAGCAGTACTTC
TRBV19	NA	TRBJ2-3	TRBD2	CASSDVGLAGITDTQYF	TGTGCCAGTAGTGATGTTGGGCTAGCGGGTATCACAGATACGCAGTATTTT
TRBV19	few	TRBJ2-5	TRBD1	CASSIPGQGEETQYF	TGTGCCAGTAGTATTCCGGGACAGGGGGAAGAGACCCAGTACTTC
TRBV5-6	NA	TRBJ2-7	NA	CASSLDRTAYEQYF	TGTGCCAGCAGCTTGGACAGGACAGCCTACGAGCAGTACTTC
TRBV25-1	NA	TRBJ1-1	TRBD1	CASSRGAEAFF	TGTGCCAGCAGCAGGGGGGCTGAAGCTTTCTTT
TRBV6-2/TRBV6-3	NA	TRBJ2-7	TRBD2	CASSYSSSGLHEQYF	TGTGCCAGCAGTTACTCTTCTAGCGGGTTGCACGAGCAGTACTTC
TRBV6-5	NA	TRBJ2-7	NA	CASSRTGRSTYEQYF	TGTGCCAGCAGTCGCACAGGGCGATCGACCTACGAGCAGTACTTC
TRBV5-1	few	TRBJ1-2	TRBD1	CASSFNLRGANGYTF	TGCGCCAGCAGCTTCAACCTCAGGGGGGCTAATGGCTACACCTTC
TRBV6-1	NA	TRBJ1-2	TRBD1	CASSEGPGQGGYGYTF	TGTGCCAGCAGTGAAGGGCCCGGACAGGGCGGATATGGCTACACCTTC
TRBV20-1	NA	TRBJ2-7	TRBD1	CSASRTGGHEQYF	TGCAGTGCTAGTAGGACAGGGGGCCACGAGCAGTACTTC
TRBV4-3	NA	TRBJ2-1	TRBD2	CASSQERSLAANNEQFF	TGCGCCAGCAGCCAAGAACGTAGTCTAGCGGCAAACAATGAGCAGTTCTTC
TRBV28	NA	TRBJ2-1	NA	CASSPRDSPYNEQFF	TGTGCCAGCAGTCCCCGGGACTCCCCCTACAATGAGCAGTTCTTC
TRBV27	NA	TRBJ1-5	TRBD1	CASRRTGGFQPQHF	TGTGCCAGCCGTCGGACAGGGGGTTTTCAGCCCCAGCATTTT
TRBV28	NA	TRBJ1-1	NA	CASSSGMNTEAFF	TGTGCCAGCAGTTCAGGCATGAACACTGAAGCTTTCTTT
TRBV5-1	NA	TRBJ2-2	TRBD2	CASSLLAAANTGELFF	TGCGCCAGCAGCCTACTAGCGGCCGCGAACACCGGGGAGCTGTTTTTT
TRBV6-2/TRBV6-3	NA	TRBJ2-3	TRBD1	CASSFDGRGLFTDTQYF	TGTGCCAGCAGTTTCGATGGCAGGGGGCTATTTACAGATACGCAGTATTTT
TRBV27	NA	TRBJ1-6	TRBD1	CASSITGEYNSPLHF	TGTGCCAGCAGTATAACAGGGGAGTATAATTCACCCCTCCACTTT